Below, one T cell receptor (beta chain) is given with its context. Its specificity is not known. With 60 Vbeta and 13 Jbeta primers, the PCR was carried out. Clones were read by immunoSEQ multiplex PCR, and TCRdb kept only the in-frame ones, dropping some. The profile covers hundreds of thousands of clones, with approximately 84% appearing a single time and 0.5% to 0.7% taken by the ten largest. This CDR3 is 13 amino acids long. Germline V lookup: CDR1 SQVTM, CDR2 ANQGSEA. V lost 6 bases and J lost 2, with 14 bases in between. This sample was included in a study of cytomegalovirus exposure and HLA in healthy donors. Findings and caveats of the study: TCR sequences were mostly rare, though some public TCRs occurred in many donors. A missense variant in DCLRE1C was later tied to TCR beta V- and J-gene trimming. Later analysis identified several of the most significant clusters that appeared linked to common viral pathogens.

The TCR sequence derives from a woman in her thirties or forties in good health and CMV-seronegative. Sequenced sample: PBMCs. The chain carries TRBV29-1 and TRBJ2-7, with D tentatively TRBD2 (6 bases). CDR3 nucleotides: TGCAGCGTCGCCGGCGGGACCCCCTACGAGCAGTACTTC. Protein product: CSVAGGTPYEQYF.